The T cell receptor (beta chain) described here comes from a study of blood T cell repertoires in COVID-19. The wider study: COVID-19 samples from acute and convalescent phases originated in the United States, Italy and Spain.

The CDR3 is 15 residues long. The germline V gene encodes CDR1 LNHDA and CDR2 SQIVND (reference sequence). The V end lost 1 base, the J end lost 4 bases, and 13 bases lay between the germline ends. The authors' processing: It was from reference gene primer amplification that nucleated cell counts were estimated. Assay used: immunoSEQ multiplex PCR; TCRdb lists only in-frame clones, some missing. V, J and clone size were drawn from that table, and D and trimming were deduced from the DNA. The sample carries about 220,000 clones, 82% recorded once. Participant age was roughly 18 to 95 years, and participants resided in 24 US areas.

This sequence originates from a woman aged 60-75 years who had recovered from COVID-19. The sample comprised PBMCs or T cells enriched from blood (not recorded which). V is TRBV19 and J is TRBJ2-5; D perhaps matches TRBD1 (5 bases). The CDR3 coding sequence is TGTGCCAGTAGTATAGTTCGGCAGGGTCCAGAGACCCAGTACTTC. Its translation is CASSIVRQGPETQYF. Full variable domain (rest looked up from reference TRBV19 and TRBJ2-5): DGGITQSPKYLFRKEGQNVTLSCEQNLNHDAMYWYRQDPGQGLRLIYYSQIVNDFQKGDIAEGYSVSREKKESFPLTVTSAQKNPTAFYLCASSIVRQGPETQYFGPGTRLLVL.